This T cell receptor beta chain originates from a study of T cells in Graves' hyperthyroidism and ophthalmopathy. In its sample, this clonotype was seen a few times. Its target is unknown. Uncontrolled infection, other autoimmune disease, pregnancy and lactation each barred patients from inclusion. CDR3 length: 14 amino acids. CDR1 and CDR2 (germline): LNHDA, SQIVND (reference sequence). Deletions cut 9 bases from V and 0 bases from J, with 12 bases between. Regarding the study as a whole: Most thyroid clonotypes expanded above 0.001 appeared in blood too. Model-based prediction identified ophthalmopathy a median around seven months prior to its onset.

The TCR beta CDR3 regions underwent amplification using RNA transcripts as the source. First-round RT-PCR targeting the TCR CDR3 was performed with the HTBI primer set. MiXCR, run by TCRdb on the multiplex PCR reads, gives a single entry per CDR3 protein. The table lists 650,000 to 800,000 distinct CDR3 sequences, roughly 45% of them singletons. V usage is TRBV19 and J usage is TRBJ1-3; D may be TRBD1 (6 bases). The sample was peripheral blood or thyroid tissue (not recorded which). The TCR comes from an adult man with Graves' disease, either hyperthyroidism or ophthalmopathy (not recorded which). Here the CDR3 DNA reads TGTGCCAGCAGTGGGACATTCTCTGGAAACACCATATATTTT. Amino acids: CASSGTFSGNTIYF.